Each of the 23 T cell receptor beta chains below was sequenced from the same sample in a study of T cell repertoires in ileal Crohn's disease. Only in-frame clones appear in the TCRdb table, and some are missing; sequencing was by immunoSEQ multiplex PCR. The sample lists tens of thousands of clones; 80% to 85% were seen once. The sequencing input was ileal tissue. The receptors here all came from an adult with Crohn's disease.

DNA for the CDR3: TGTGCCACCAGCGAATGGAGGTGGACTGAAGCTTTCTTT. Amino acids: CATSEWRWTEAFF. The V gene is TRBV15, the J gene TRBJ1-1; the D is unclear. The CDR3 has 13 amino acids. Trimming pared 5 bases from V and 5 bases from J, leaving 12 bases between. Germline CDR1 and CDR2: LNHNV and YYDKDF (reference sequence).

V is TRBV5-6 and J is TRBJ2-7; perhaps TRBD1 as D (6 bases). Trimming removed 5 bases from V and 1 base from J, with 16 bases in between. Germline CDR1 SGHDT, CDR2 YYEEEE. The CDR3 length is 15 residues. This CDR3 is CASSVETGKSYEQYF. CDR3 nucleotides: TGTGCCAGCAGTGTGGAGACAGGTAAATCCTACGAGCAGTACTTC.

This sequence joins TRBV7-2 and TRBJ1-5; no reliable D call. The CDR3 is made up of 13 amino acids. Germline CDR1 SGHTA, CDR2 FQGNSA. Between the trimmed V and J ends, which lost 2 bases and 7 bases, there was a span of 9 bases. CDR3 sequence (DNA): TGTGCCAGCAGCTTAAATTCAGGACAGCCCCAGCATTTT. Translated, it gives CASSLNSGQPQHF.

J is TRBJ2-6 and V is TRBV11-3; 7 nucleotides agree with TRBD2. Germline loops: CDR1 SGHNT, CDR2 YENEEA. This CDR3 region has 15 residues. V shed 4 bases and J 2 bases; nucleotides not matched to a gene: 2. As DNA, the CDR3 is TGTGCCAGCAGCTATCGGGGGGCTGGGGCCAACGTCCTGACTTTC. Encoded protein: CASSYRGAGANVLTF.

This sequence joins TRBV7-3 and TRBJ1-1; D might be TRBD1 (6 bases). Trimming took off 5 bases at V and 5 bases at J, with 15 bases between the two ends. The CDR3 runs to 14 residues. Germline V gene lookup returns CDR1 SGHTA and CDR2 FQGTGA. CDR3: CASSVGGGITEAFF. The CDR3 bases are TGTGCCAGCAGCGTAGGGGGGGGTATAACTGAAGCTTTCTTT.

The chain has TRBV5-1 and TRBJ1-1, with 9 nucleotides matching TRBD1. The CDR3 loop spans 16 amino acids. The germline CDR1 and CDR2 sequences are SGHRS and YFSETQ. V was pared by 3 bases and J by 5 bases, with 11 bases of the junction left unmatched. CDR3 bases: TGCGCCAGCAGCTACCGAAGCTGGACAGGGGAGACTGAAGCTTTCTTT. Its translation is CASSYRSWTGETEAFF.

This clone is a singleton in its sample. This chain joins TRBV9 and TRBJ1-3, with 10 bases lining up with TRBD1. Germline V gives CDR1 SGDLS, CDR2 YYNGEE. V shed 4 bases, J shed 6 bases, and the junction held 10 bases outside the gene matches. The CDR3 length is 16 residues. DNA of the CDR3: TGTGCCAGCAGCCCCCGAGGACAGGGGGTTGTAAACACCATATATTTT. Amino acids: CASSPRGQGVVNTIYF.

The CDR3 reads CASSFPGQTIYGYTF. As DNA, the CDR3 is TGCGCCAGCAGCTTTCCGGGACAGACCATCTATGGCTACACCTTC. The chain is built from TRBV4-1 and TRBJ1-2; 7 bases align to TRBD1. Trimming cost V 5 bases and J 4 bases; bases outside gene matches: 10. The length of the CDR3 is 15 residues. From germline, CDR1 is MGHRA and CDR2 YSYEKL.

The count of this clone is one. The chain joins TRBV2 to TRBJ2-1; D is possibly TRBD2 (5 bases). The CDR3 runs to 12 residues. Between the trimmed V and J ends, which lost 5 bases and 9 bases, there was a span of 11 bases. Per germline, CDR1 SNHLY and CDR2 FYNNEI. CDR3 sequence: CASSLGRGEQFF. The CDR3 DNA sequence: TGTGCCAGCAGTCTTGGTCGGGGTGAGCAGTTCTTC.

This clone was detected once. This rearrangement joins TRBV13 to TRBJ2-5; tentatively, D is TRBD1 (6 bases). With 2 bases removed from V and 5 bases from J, the gap between germline ends came to 9 bases. The CDR3 sequence is 13 residues long. Germline values: CDR1 PRHDT, CDR2 FYEKMQ (reference sequence). CDR3 bases: TGTGCCAGCAGCTTAATGGGGGCGGAGACCCAGTACTTC. Its protein is CASSLMGAETQYF.

CDR3 sequence reads: CASSYGQISYEQYF. The DNA for the CDR3 is TGTGCCAGCAGCTACGGACAGATCTCCTACGAGCAGTACTTC. The chain joins TRBV7-2 to TRBJ2-7, with TRBD1 as a possible D gene (6 bases). V lost 4 bases and J lost 0, with 10 bases in between. This CDR3 contains 14 residues. The germline CDR1 and CDR2 sequences are SGHTA and FQGNSA.

As DNA, the CDR3 is TGCAGTGCTAGAGATCTCACTGAAGCTTTCTTT. The encoded protein is CSARDLTEAFF. The chain links TRBV20-1 to TRBJ1-1, with no clear D. The CDR3 contains 11 residues. CDR1 is DFQATT and CDR2 is SNEGSKA in the germline V gene (reference sequence). The V end lost 0 bases, the J end lost 4 bases, and 3 bases lay between the germline ends.

The chain has TRBV7-9 and TRBJ1-1, with 12 nucleotides matching TRBD1. Germline CDR1 reads SEHNR; CDR2 reads FQNEAQ (reference sequence). This CDR3 spans 14 amino acids. J was trimmed by 4 bases and V by 4 bases; bases with no gene match: 1. The CDR3 loop is CASSSGQGATEAFF. DNA of the CDR3: TGTGCCAGCAGCTCGGGACAGGGGGCCACTGAAGCTTTCTTT. Full variable domain (rest looked up from reference TRBV7-9 and TRBJ1-1): DTGVSQNPRHKITKRGQNVTFRCDPISEHNRLYWYRQTLGQGPEFLTYFQNEAQLEKSRLLSDRFSAERPKGSFSTLEIQRTEQGDSAMYLCASSSGQGATEAFFGQGTRLTVV.

V and J are TRBV6-1 and TRBJ1-6; no definite D call. Germline CDR1 is MNHNS and CDR2 is SASEGT. Trimming left V 2 bases short and J 0 bases short, with 11 bases between. The CDR3 has 17 amino acids. CDR3 region: CASSEWEGSSYNSPLHF. DNA of the CDR3: TGTGCCAGCAGTGAATGGGAGGGAAGCTCCTATAATTCACCCCTCCACTTT.

This chain uses TRBV7-3 with TRBJ2-2, with TRBD2 matching over 7 bases. This CDR3 spans 16 amino acids. Germline loops: CDR1 SGHTA, CDR2 FQGTGA. V lost 1 base, J lost 1 base, and 3 bases stayed unmatched. The DNA of the CDR3 is TGTGCCAGCAGCTTAAATCCTAGCGGGAACACCGGGGAGCTGTTTTTT. This gives the protein CASSLNPSGNTGELFF. The full variable domain, in which reference TRBV7-3 and TRBJ2-2 provide the parts outside the CDR3, is GAGVSQTPSNKVTEKGKYVELRCDPISGHTALYWYRQSLGQGPEFLIYFQGTGAADDSGLPNDRFFAVRPEGSVSTLKIQRTERGDSAVYLCASSLNPSGNTGELFFGEGSRLTVL.

The chain combines TRBV10-3 with TRBJ2-7; a weak D match, TRBD1 (6 bases). Deletions cut 2 bases from V and 0 bases from J, with 17 bases between. This CDR3 contains 17 residues. Germline CDR1 and CDR2: ENHRY and SYGVKD. The CDR3 nucleotides read TGTGCCATCAGTGAGGTTTATAGGGGACAAACCTCCTACGAGCAGTACTTC. Encoded protein: CAISEVYRGQTSYEQYF.

The CDR3 DNA is TGTGCCAGCCTTAAGGGGCGCAGGGCAACTAATGAAAAACTGTTTTTT. Translated, it gives CASLKGRRATNEKLFF. The rearrangement joins TRBV6-6 to TRBJ1-4; TRBD1 is a possible D gene (5 bases). In germline, CDR1 is MNHNY, CDR2 SVGAGI (reference sequence). V shed 8 bases and J shed 0 bases, with 16 bases lying between them. The CDR3 is made up of 16 amino acids.

This rearrangement joins TRBV7-2 to TRBJ1-1; perhaps TRBD1 as D (5 bases). This CDR3 has 13 amino acids. Between the trimmed V and J ends, which lost 3 bases and 8 bases, there was a span of 13 bases. Germline CDR1 SGHTA, CDR2 FQGNSA. This CDR3 reads CASSFQKQGEAFF. The CDR3 coding sequence is TGTGCCAGCAGCTTCCAGAAGCAGGGAGAAGCTTTCTTT.

J is TRBJ2-4 and V is TRBV6-1; possible D gene TRBD1, 5 bases. With 0 bases removed from V and 2 bases from J, the gap between germline ends came to 8 bases. CDR1 and CDR2 (germline): MNHNS, SASEGT. The CDR3 is 15 residues long. CDR3 protein: CASSEAAGTKNIQYF. CDR3 DNA sequence: TGTGCCAGCAGTGAAGCGGCAGGGACCAAAAACATTCAGTACTTC.

As concerns this clone: This specimen includes other DNA sequences encoding the same CDR3. The V gene is TRBV5-1, the J gene TRBJ2-7; 7 nucleotides line up with TRBD1. Germline loops: CDR1 SGHRS, CDR2 YFSETQ. The CDR3 loop spans 14 amino acids. Trimming removed 3 bases from V and 0 bases from J; junction bases left unmatched: 3. CDR3 nucleotides: TGCGCCAGCAGCTCCCGGGACAGCTCCTACGAGCAGTACTTC. It is translated as CASSSRDSSYEQYF.

The J gene is TRBJ2-4, the V gene TRBV5-6, with D tentatively TRBD1 (5 bases). The CDR3 spans 16 residues. Germline CDR1 is SGHDT and CDR2 is YYEEEE. Trimming cost V 3 bases and J 0 bases, with 13 bases left between them. The CDR3 protein is CASSSRQLLAKNIQYF. The CDR3 region has the DNA TGTGCCAGCAGCTCCCGACAGCTTCTAGCCAAAAACATTCAGTACTTC.

This chain connects TRBV6-5 to TRBJ2-5; no definite D call. The CDR3 contains 11 residues. The V end was cut by 3 bases, the J end by 4 bases, with 3 bases between. The germline CDR1 and CDR2 sequences are MNHEY and SVGAGI. The CDR3 DNA reads as TGTGCCAGCAGTTATCGAGAGACCCAGTACTTC. Translation: CASSYRETQYF.

The V call is TRBV6-5, the J call TRBJ2-2; D gene unclear. The V gene lost 7 bases and the J gene lost 6 bases, with 9 bases spanning the gap. Germline-derived CDR1 and CDR2 are MNHEY and SVGAGI. The CDR3 totals 12 residues. The CDR3 bases are TGTGCCAGCAACACAGTGGCCGGGGAGCTGTTTTTT. This codes for CASNTVAGELFF.